This T cell receptor (beta chain) originates from a study of cytomegalovirus exposure and HLA in healthy donors. Primers for the PCR totalled 60 Vbeta and 13 Jbeta. Measured with immunoSEQ multiplex PCR; TCRdb has only the in-frame clones, and not every one. The table lists around 80,000 clones. As regards this clone: Additional DNA sequences in this sample encode the identical CDR3.

The CDR3 runs to 13 residues. Germline-derived CDR1 and CDR2 are SGHTA and FQGNSA. With 2 bases removed from V and 2 bases from J, the gap between germline ends came to 6 bases. This clonotype was sampled from a man in his forties in good health and CMV-seronegative. The chain recombines TRBV7-2 with TRBJ2-5; D is unclear. The source material was PBMCs. In DNA form, the CDR3 reads TGTGCCAGCAGCTTAAACAGACAAGAGACCCAGTACTTC. Protein product: CASSLNRQETQYF.